The source of this TCR beta chain is a study of blood T cell repertoires in COVID-19 (dated by TCRdb to 2018 to 2021). For context, the study as a whole: Collaborator samples came from the United States, Italy and Spain and covered acute and convalescent phases of COVID-19. The material from the prospective study consisted of cDNA or gDNA derived from T cells, B-cell-depleted T cells, or PBMCs. Subjects who had been exposed to COVID-19, were actively infected with it, or had recovered from it provided the deeply sampled blood TCRbeta repertoires that made up the dataset. The repertoires were released in a freely available public database intended as a resource for research on the immune response to SARS-CoV-2. The samples were drawn from the first 160 participants of the ongoing ImmuneRACE study and from 950 to 1,500 subjects provided by 6 global collaborators. Sample metadata almost always included a de-identified subject ID, COVID-19 status, age in years and sex. Where HLA class I and class II types were available, the types were taken from metadata supplied by the sample provider, not from assay-based typing.

Study-level results and caveats: The quantity of clinical and demographic metadata differed by source and by participant and was supplied without curation.

About this clone itself: No cognate antigen has been identified for it. Qualities for individual bases were not recorded, and no much larger clone is one base off.

Participants in the prospective study were aged roughly 18 to 95 years, lived in about two dozen United States geographic areas, and enrolled through a virtual design. To assign participants to cohorts, the prospective study relied on clinical history that participants themselves reported in a screening survey and a study questionnaire. Each participant in the prospective study had whole blood, serum and a nasopharyngeal or oropharyngeal swab collected by mobile phlebotomists. Prospective study participants could optionally give additional blood draws and questionnaires over a roughly two-month period. Blood samples from the prospective study were shipped frozen or at room temperature prior to DNA extraction. The immunoSEQ Assay, a bias-controlled multiplex PCR, was used to amplify TCRbeta CDR3 regions from genomic DNA. Per the authors' processing: The number of nucleated cells in each sample was estimated from the amplification of reference gene primers within the assay. Sequence reads were collapsed and filtered to measure the absolute abundance of every unique TCRbeta CDR3 rearrangement. For each sample, productive Simpson clonality was calculated by taking the square root of Simpson's diversity index across productive rearrangements. TCRdb obtained this table from immuneACCESS and retained in-frame rearrangements with V and J assigned. These tables miss some clones; where compared with another copy, unresolved V genes account for less than half of the shortfall, and the remainder is unexplained. V and J calls and clone size are given by that table; D and trimming were obtained from the DNA. The sample has 110,000 to 150,000 clones on record, almost 85% of them singletons. The ten top clones hold about 5.5% of the sample.

V gives up 4 bases and J gives up 10 bases, and the segment between their germline ends measures 12 bases. From a lookup of the germline V gene, CDR1 and CDR2 are SGDLS and YYNGEE. From the cysteine through the phenylalanine, the CDR3 covers 12 amino acids. Kept here is only the CDR3 DNA, which spans 36 bases and is read in frame from base 1. This sequence uses TRBV9 and TRBJ1-3; TRBD1 is perhaps the D gene, given 6 matching bases. The material sequenced was PBMCs or T cells enriched from blood (not recorded which). This clonotype was obtained from a man aged 40-55 years with acute COVID-19. At the DNA level, the sequence is TGTGCCAGCAGCCCCTCGGACAGAACCATATATTTT. Translated, it gives CASSPSDRTIYF.